This T cell receptor (beta chain) emerged from a study of blood T cell repertoires in COVID-19. Authors' methods: Estimated nucleated cell counts came from reference gene primer amplification. Method: immunoSEQ multiplex PCR; TCRdb's copy keeps in-frame clones and lacks some. The DNA gave D and trimming, while V, J and clone size come from that table. The data contain approximately 160,000 clones, under 90% of them singletons. The V end was cut by 3 bases, the J end by 2 bases, with 17 bases between. The CDR3 has 16 amino acids. Per the germline V gene, CDR1 is MGHRA and CDR2 is YSYEKL. J is TRBJ2-7 and V is TRBV4-1; D may be TRBD2 (6 bases). This clonotype originated in a woman aged 80 or over with acute or convalescent COVID-19. The material sequenced was peripheral blood. The CDR3 spells CASSHEPGTSAYEQYF. The CDR3 DNA reads as TGCGCCAGCAGCCACGAGCCCGGGACTTCGGCCTACGAGCAGTACTTC.